A single T cell receptor beta chain is shown here with its context. This specimen belongs to a study of blood T cell repertoires in COVID-19. Study-level information: Some COVID-19 samples were acute and others convalescent; all came from the United States, Italy and Spain. From T cells, B-cell-depleted T cells, or PBMCs came the material, which was cDNA or gDNA.

Per the original data handling: Amplification of reference gene primers was used by the study to estimate nucleated cell counts. The data were produced by immunoSEQ multiplex PCR, yet TCRdb's version contains in-frame clones alone and is incomplete. That table supplies the V and J calls and clone size; D and trimming were determined from the DNA. In the table there are more than 70,000 clones, 65% to 85% of which are singletons. Specimen: peripheral blood. The clonotype comes from a woman older than 75 with active or convalescent COVID-19.

CDR3 sequence reads: CASSGSTSGLFTDTQYF. CDR3 DNA: TGTGCCAGCAGTGGCTCGACTAGCGGTTTGTTCACAGATACGCAGTATTTT. The gene calls are TRBV2 and TRBJ2-3; 9 bases agree with TRBD2. The CDR3 extends over 17 amino acids. Trimming at V came to 4 bases and at J to 2 bases, leaving 10 bases not matched to a gene. Germline V lookup: CDR1 SNHLY, CDR2 FYNNEI.